Listed here is a single TCR beta chain. Its matching antigen is unknown. The genomic DNA of each subset was split evenly across several immunoSEQ plates. The data were produced by immunoSEQ multiplex PCR, yet TCRdb's version contains in-frame clones alone and is incomplete. This table has about 1.1 million clones, roughly 77% appearing once. Every contributor of samples was a Caucasian grown-up residing in Nashville, Tennessee. Negatively enriched CD4+ T cells were divided by CD45RA into naive and memory. This sample is part of a study of shared clonotypes between healthy human individuals. General study findings and limits: Generation probabilities were higher for clonotypes shared across all four sorted-subset donors than for unshared ones.

Between the trimmed V and J ends, which lost 5 bases and 0 bases, there was a span of 19 bases. Germline V lookup: CDR1 SGHTA, CDR2 FQGTGA. The CDR3 extends over 17 amino acids. The specimen was memory CD4+ T cells from PBMCs. The subset here: CD45RA-negative fraction. This clonotype was sampled from a man younger than 35 in good health. Some clones in this sample may be carry-over from other donors' samples. The chain joins TRBV7-3 to TRBJ2-5; D perhaps matches TRBD1 (6 bases). In nucleotides, the CDR3 is TGTGCCAGCAGCCCACATGGGGGCGGACAGTACCAAGAGACCCAGTACTTC. Protein sequence: CASSPHGGGQYQETQYF.